This T cell receptor (beta chain) was retrieved from a study of blood T cell repertoires in COVID-19. The CDR3 spans 13 residues. The V gene's germline CDR1 is SQVTM and CDR2 ANQGSEA. Data came from immunoSEQ multiplex PCR; TCRdb stores just in-frame clones and leaves some out. This table has fewer than 350,000 clones, about nine tenths appearing once. Sequenced input: peripheral blood. V is TRBV29-1 and J is TRBJ2-1; 7 positions agree with TRBD1. This sequence originates from a woman aged 60 to 75 with COVID-19, enrolled during active disease. CDR3 nucleotides: TGCAGTGGGACAGTAAGCTCCTACAATGAGCAGTTCTTC. Its translation is CSGTVSSYNEQFF.